The present entry profiles one TCR beta chain with its context. Its antigen is still unknown. These data come from a study of T cell responses to AZD1222 COVID-19 vaccine. Study-level background: Samples with a second dose at about 4 or about 12 weeks were pooled together.

Clones were read by immunoSEQ multiplex PCR, and TCRdb kept only the in-frame ones, dropping some. Here the sample spans 120,000 or so clones, 90% being singletons. Study findings and constraints: The sample set comprised mostly white British donors with more females, and clonal diversity was possibly underestimated. With two AZD1222 doses given, Spike-specific TCR breadth and depth both rose.

V lost 0 bases and J 3 bases, leaving 10 bases between the germline ends. The CDR3 has 15 amino acids. Looked up from germline, CDR1 is LGHNA and CDR2 is YNFKEQ. The gene calls are TRBV4-2 and TRBJ2-3, with no clear D. The sequencing used peripheral blood, collected on day 0 of AZD1222 vaccination. The TCR comes from an adult in good health. CDR3 amino acids: CASSQEGEGTDTQYF. As DNA, the CDR3 is TGTGCCAGCAGCCAAGAAGGAGAAGGAACAGATACGCAGTATTTT.